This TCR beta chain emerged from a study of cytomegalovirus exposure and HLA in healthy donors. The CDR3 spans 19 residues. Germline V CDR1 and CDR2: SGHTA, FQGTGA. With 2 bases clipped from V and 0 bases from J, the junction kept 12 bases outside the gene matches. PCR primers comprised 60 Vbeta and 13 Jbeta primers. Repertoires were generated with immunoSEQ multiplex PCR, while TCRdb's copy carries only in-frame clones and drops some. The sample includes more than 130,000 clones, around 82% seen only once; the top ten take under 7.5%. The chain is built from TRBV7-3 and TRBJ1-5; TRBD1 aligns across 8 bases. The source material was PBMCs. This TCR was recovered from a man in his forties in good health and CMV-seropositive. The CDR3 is CASSLSPRDRSYSNQPQHF. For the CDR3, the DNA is TGTGCCAGCAGCTTATCGCCCCGGGACAGGTCTTATAGCAATCAGCCCCAGCATTTT.